Following are 15 T cell receptor beta chains from one sample sequenced in a study of response to subunit inactivated influenza vaccine. Using its own MiXCR run on the RT-PCR reads, TCRdb lists one record per CDR3 protein. This sample has about 650,000 distinct CDR3 sequences, with 14% found just once. Specimen: PBMCs from blood, collected about 14 days before vaccination. The receptor set was obtained from a man aged 45-65 years who received an inactivated influenza vaccine.

J is TRBJ1-5 and V is TRBV7-9; the D gene is possibly TRBD1 (5 bases). V was pared by 5 bases and J by 3 bases, with 14 bases between. Germline CDR1 SEHNR, CDR2 FQNEAQ (reference sequence). This CDR3 is 15 amino acids long. Written as DNA, the CDR3 is TGTGCCAGCAGCCCCGGACAATTATCCAATCAGCCCCAGCATTTT. This codes for CASSPGQLSNQPQHF.

This clonotype came up a few times. The V and J genes are TRBV9 and TRBJ2-7; 10 nucleotides align to TRBD2. Unmatched junction bases numbered 11, after V lost 3 bases and J lost 2 bases. Per germline, CDR1 SGDLS and CDR2 YYNGEE. CDR3 size: 17 residues. The CDR3 loop is CASSATSGTSPTYEQYF. The CDR3 DNA reads TGTGCCAGCAGCGCCACTAGCGGGACTTCACCTACCTACGAGCAGTACTTC.

V is TRBV5-4 and J is TRBJ1-2; 10 bases are shared with TRBD1. The germline V gene has CDR1 SGHNT and CDR2 YYREEE (reference sequence). V gave up 0 bases and J gave up 5 bases; unmatched junction bases: 4. This CDR3 spans 15 amino acids. In nucleotides, the CDR3 is TGTGCCAGCAGCTTGGCCGCGGGACAGGGGTATGGCTACACCTTC. This translates into CASSLAAGQGYGYTF.

The chain is built from TRBV20-1 and TRBJ2-1; D may be TRBD1 (6 bases). Trimming cost V 3 bases and J 0 bases, with 15 bases left between them. The V gene's germline CDR1 is DFQATT and CDR2 SNEGSKA (reference sequence). The CDR3 consists of 16 residues. The DNA for the CDR3 is TGCAGTGCTAGTGGAGAGGGGGTCGGCTCCTACAATGAGCAGTTCTTC. Its translation is CSASGEGVGSYNEQFF.

The chain combines TRBV24-1 with TRBJ2-7, with D possibly matching TRBD1 (5 bases). This CDR3 spans 11 amino acids. The germline V and J ends were trimmed by 5 bases and 6 bases, with 7 bases remaining between them. The germline V gene has CDR1 KGHDR and CDR2 SFDVKD. The CDR3: CATSAGSEQYF. For the CDR3, the DNA is TGTGCCACCAGTGCAGGGTCCGAGCAGTACTTC.

This clonotype was detected ten times or more. The rearrangement links TRBV12-3 or TRBV12-4 to TRBJ2-5; TRBD2 aligns across 11 bases. V lost 5 bases to trimming and J lost 7 bases; unmatched junction nucleotides: 0. CDR3 length equals 12 residues. This CDR3 is CASSGTSGTQYF. The DNA for the CDR3 is TGTGCCAGCAGTGGGACTAGCGGGACCCAGTACTTC.

The V gene is TRBV20-1, the J gene TRBJ2-3; D gene ambiguous. Per germline, CDR1 DFQATT and CDR2 SNEGSKA (reference sequence). The CDR3 sequence is 12 residues long. The chain's CDR3 is CSSVVRTDTQYF. The CDR3 DNA follows: TGCAGCTCCGTGGTGCGAACAGATACGCAGTATTTT.

The table lists this clonotype with many counts. The chain is built from TRBV12-3 or TRBV12-4 and TRBJ1-6, with D hard to call. The CDR3 spans 15 residues. Trimming removed 3 bases at V and 1 base at J, with 7 bases between. CDR3 in amino acids: CASSFSGSYNSPLHF. The CDR3 DNA sequence: TGTGCCAGCAGTTTCAGCGGTTCCTATAATTCACCCCTCCACTTT.

This chain joins TRBV29-1 and TRBJ2-2; D is undetermined. There are 13 residues in the CDR3. The V end was cut by 5 bases, the J end by 1 base, with 8 bases between. Looked up from germline, CDR1 is SQVTM and CDR2 is ANQGSEA. CDR3 sequence (DNA): TGCAGCGTTATGACGGTGAACACCGGGGAGCTGTTTTTT. Its translation is CSVMTVNTGELFF.

This clonotype was counted between two and nine times. The V and J genes are TRBV5-1 and TRBJ2-1; 8 nucleotides align to TRBD1. Germline V gene lookup returns CDR1 SGHRS and CDR2 YFSETQ. The CDR3 is 16 amino acids. V dropped 0 bases and J dropped 7; count of bases not matched to a gene: 9. Here the CDR3 DNA reads TGCGCCAGCAGCTTGGGAACAGGGGGTCGGGGAAATGAGCAGTTCTTC. Its translation is CASSLGTGGRGNEQFF.

Only a few counts were recorded for this clonotype. The chain recombines TRBV4-1 with TRBJ1-6; D possibly corresponds to TRBD1 (6 bases). Looked up from germline, CDR1 is MGHRA and CDR2 is YSYEKL. CDR3 length: 15 amino acids. V was cut by 4 bases and J by 13 bases, with 20 bases left in between. The CDR3, as DNA: TGCGCCAGCAGCCTGGGGTTTTGGGCGGGGGCCCCCCTCCACTTT. This sequence encodes CASSLGFWAGAPLHF.

This clonotype was counted a few times. This chain uses TRBV28 with TRBJ2-3, with TRBD1 matching 9 bases. Germline values: CDR1 MDHEN, CDR2 SYDVKM. V was clipped by 6 bases and J by 7 bases; unmatched bases: 14. The CDR3 contains 16 residues. The CDR3 DNA sequence: TGTGCCAGCAGCCTAATACAGGGGGCGAAGCAATATACGCAGTATTTT. Translation gives CASSLIQGAKQYTQYF. The full variable domain, completed using reference TRBV28 and TRBJ2-3, is DVKVTQSSRYLVKRTGEKVFLECVQDMDHENMFWYRQDPGLGLRLIYFSYDVKMKEKGDIPEGYSVSREKKERFSLILESASTNQTSMYLCASSLIQGAKQYTQYFGPGTRLTVL.

This clonotype was seen many times. The chain has TRBV4-3 and TRBJ1-1, with 9 nucleotides matching TRBD1. This CDR3 is 13 amino acids long. CDR1 LGHNA and CDR2 YSLEER come from the germline V gene. The ends lost 1 base at V and 6 bases at J; junction bases unmatched: 0. CDR3 protein: CASSQGTGAEAFF. DNA of the CDR3: TGCGCCAGCAGCCAAGGGACAGGGGCTGAAGCTTTCTTT.

The sample holds many counts of this clonotype. This rearrangement joins TRBV12-3 or TRBV12-4 to TRBJ2-2; 8 bases agree with TRBD2. Trimming cost V 3 bases and J 5 bases; bases outside gene matches: 8. The CDR3 sequence is 16 residues long. CDR3 in amino acids: CASSFPGGPGTGELFF. DNA of the CDR3: TGTGCCAGCAGTTTCCCGGGGGGGCCAGGTACCGGGGAGCTGTTTTTT.

This clonotype has ten or more counts. The rearrangement joins TRBV11-2 to TRBJ2-2; D not certain. Trimming shortened V by 3 bases and J by 1 base, and 6 bases separated the two germline ends. The CDR3 runs 14 residues. The germline CDR1 and CDR2 sequences are SGHAT and FQNNGV. The CDR3 region has the DNA TGTGCCAGCAGCTTGCCGGTGAACACCGGGGAGCTGTTTTTT. This encodes CASSLPVNTGELFF. Together with reference TRBV11-2 and TRBJ2-2, the CDR3 gives the full variable domain: EAGVAQSPRYKIIEKRQSVAFWCNPISGHATLYWYQQILGQGPKLLIQFQNNGVVDDSQLPKDRFSAERLKGVDSTLKIQPAKLEDSAVYLCASSLPVNTGELFFGEGSRLTVL.